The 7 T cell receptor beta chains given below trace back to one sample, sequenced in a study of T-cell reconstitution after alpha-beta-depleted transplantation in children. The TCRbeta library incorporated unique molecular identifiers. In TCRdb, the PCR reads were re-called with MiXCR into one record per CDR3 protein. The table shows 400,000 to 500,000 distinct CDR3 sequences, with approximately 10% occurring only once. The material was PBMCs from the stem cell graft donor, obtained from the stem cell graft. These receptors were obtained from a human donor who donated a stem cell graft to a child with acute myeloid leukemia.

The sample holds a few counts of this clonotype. CDR3 loop: CASGKERELRNEQFF. As DNA, the CDR3 is TGTGCTAGTGGTAAAGAGCGGGAGCTGAGGAATGAGCAGTTCTTC. The chain has TRBV12-5 and TRBJ2-1; 8 bases agree with TRBD2. The germline V gene encodes CDR1 LGHNT and CDR2 FRNRAP. V was pared by 5 bases and J by 7 bases, with 10 bases of the junction left unmatched. The CDR3 sequence is 15 residues long.

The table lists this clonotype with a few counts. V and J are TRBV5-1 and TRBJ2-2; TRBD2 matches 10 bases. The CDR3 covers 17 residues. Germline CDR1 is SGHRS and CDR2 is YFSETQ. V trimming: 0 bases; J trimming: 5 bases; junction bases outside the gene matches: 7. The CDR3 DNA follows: TGCGCCAGCAGCTTGGAACAAGGGACTAGCGCTACCGGGGAGCTGTTTTTT. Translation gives CASSLEQGTSATGELFF.

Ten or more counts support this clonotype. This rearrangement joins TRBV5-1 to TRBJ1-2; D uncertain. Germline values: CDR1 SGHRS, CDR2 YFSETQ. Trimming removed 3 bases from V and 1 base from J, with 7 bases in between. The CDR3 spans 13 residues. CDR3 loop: CASSSRDNYGYTF. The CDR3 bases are TGCGCCAGCAGCTCTCGTGATAACTATGGCTACACCTTC.

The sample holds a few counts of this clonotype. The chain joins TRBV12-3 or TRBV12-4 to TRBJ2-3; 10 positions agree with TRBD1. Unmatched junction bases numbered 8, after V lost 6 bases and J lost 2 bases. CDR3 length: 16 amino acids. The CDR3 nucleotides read TGTGCCAGCAGCCCGGGACAGGGGTCGGACACAGATACGCAGTATTTT. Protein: CASSPGQGSDTDTQYF.

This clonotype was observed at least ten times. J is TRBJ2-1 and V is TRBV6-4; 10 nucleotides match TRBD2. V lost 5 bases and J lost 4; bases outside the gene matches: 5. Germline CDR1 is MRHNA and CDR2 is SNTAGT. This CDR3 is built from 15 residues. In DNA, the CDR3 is TGTGCCAGCAGTAGCCTAGCGGGGGAATACAATGAGCAGTTCTTC. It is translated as CASSSLAGEYNEQFF.

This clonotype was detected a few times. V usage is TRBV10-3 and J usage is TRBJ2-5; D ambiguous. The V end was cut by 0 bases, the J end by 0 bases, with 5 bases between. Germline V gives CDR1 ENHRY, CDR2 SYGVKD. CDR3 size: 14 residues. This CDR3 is CAISESSNQETQYF. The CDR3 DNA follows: TGTGCCATCAGTGAGTCCTCAAACCAAGAGACCCAGTACTTC.

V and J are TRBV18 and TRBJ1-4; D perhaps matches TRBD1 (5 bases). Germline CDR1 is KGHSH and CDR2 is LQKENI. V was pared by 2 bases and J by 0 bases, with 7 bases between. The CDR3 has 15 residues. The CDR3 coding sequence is TGTGCCAGCTCACCATTACAGGCAACTAATGAAAAACTGTTTTTT. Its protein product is CASSPLQATNEKLFF.